The clone carrying this T cell receptor (beta chain) was found a few times. TCRdb processed the 5' RACE reads anew with MiXCR; each CDR3 protein has one entry. The sample includes approximately 69,000 distinct CDR3 sequences, roughly 10% seen only once; the top ten take 6% to 7%. The data are from a study of early T cells in non-severe SARS-CoV-2 infection. Germline CDR1 reads LGHNA; CDR2 reads YNFKEQ. The V end was cut by 5 bases, the J end by 2 bases, with 15 bases between. The CDR3 contains 15 residues. The TCR originated in an adult who was a healthcare worker with PCR-confirmed SARS-CoV-2 infection or an uninfected control (not recorded which). The sequenced sample consisted of whole blood. V usage is TRBV4-2 and J usage is TRBJ1-1; D unresolved. CDR3 bases: TGTGCCAGCAGCGTAGACGGCCGAACCAACACTGAAGCTTTCTTT. Translation gives CASSVDGRTNTEAFF.